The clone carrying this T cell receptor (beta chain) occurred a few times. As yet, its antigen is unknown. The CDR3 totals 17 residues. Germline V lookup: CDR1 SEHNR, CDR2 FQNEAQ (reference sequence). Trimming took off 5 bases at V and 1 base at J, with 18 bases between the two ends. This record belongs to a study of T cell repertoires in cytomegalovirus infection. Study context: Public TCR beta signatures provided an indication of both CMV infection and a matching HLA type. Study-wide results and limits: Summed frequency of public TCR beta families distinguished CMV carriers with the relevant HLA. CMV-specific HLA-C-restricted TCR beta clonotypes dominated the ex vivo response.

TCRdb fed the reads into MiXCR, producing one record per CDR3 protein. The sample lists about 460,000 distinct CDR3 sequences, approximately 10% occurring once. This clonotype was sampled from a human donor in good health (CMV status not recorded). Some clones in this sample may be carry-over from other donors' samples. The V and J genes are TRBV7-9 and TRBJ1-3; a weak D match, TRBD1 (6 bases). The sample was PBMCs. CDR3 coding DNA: TGTGCCAGCAGCGGGGGTTTCGGGGGGCAATCTGGAAACACCATATATTTT. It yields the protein CASSGGFGGQSGNTIYF.